The 5 T cell receptor beta chains below all came from one sample that was sequenced in a study of blood T cell repertoires in COVID-19. Here immunoSEQ multiplex PCR was the method, and the copy in TCRdb shows in-frame clones only, minus some. This sample has about 200,000 clones, with less than 85% found just once. Input material: peripheral blood. The receptors stem from a woman between 70 and 85 years old with acute or convalescent COVID-19.

The genes are TRBV7-9 and TRBJ2-1; 11 positions agree with TRBD2. Germline V gene sequence: CDR1 SEHNR, CDR2 FQNEAQ (reference sequence). V dropped 5 bases and J dropped 8; count of bases not matched to a gene: 11. The CDR3 covers 16 residues. As DNA, the CDR3 is TGTGCCAGCAGCCCTCCCGGGCTAGCGGGAGGAGATGAGCAGTTCTTC. This codes for CASSPPGLAGGDEQFF. The full variable domain, rest sourced from reference TRBV7-9 and TRBJ2-1, is DTGVSQNPRHKITKRGQNVTFRCDPISEHNRLYWYRQTLGQGPEFLTYFQNEAQLEKSRLLSDRFSAERPKGSFSTLEIQRTEQGDSAMYLCASSPPGLAGGDEQFFGPGTRLTVL.

V gene TRBV3-1 (or the pseudogene TRBV3-2) combines with J gene TRBJ2-2; 7 positions agree with TRBD2. Germline V gives CDR1 LGHDT, CDR2 YNNKEL (reference sequence). Trimming took 4 bases from V and 1 from J; bases not matched to a gene: 3. This CDR3 is built from 15 residues. The CDR3 nucleotides are TGTGCCAGCAGCCTGGGGGAGGGGAACACCGGGGAGCTGTTTTTT. This translates into CASSLGEGNTGELFF.

The DNA for the CDR3 is TGTGCCAGCACCCCAGCGGGAGGGCCCAATGAGCAGTTCTTC. Its translation is CASTPAGGPNEQFF. The rearrangement uses TRBV28 and TRBJ2-1; 10 bases are a match to TRBD2. Germline V gene sequence: CDR1 MDHEN, CDR2 SYDVKM. The CDR3 totals 14 residues. The V and J ends lost 7 bases and 6 bases, in that order; junction bases with no gene match: 6.

The J gene is TRBJ1-2, the V gene TRBV18; 10 bases fit TRBD1. Germline CDR1 KGHSH, CDR2 LQKENI. V lost 2 bases and J lost 10; bases outside the gene matches: 7. The CDR3 is 14 amino acids. The CDR3 DNA follows: TGTGCCAGCTCACCAAATGGACAGGGGGTAATCTACACCTTC. This translates into CASSPNGQGVIYTF. The whole variable domain, filled in from reference TRBV18 and TRBJ1-2, reads NAGVMQNPRHLVRRRGQEARLRCSPMKGHSHVYWYRQLPEEGLKFMVYLQKENIIDESGMPKERFSAEFPKEGPSILRIQQVVRGDSAAYFCASSPNGQGVIYTFGSGTRLTVV.

The chain employs TRBV5-1 and TRBJ2-2; possible D gene TRBD1, 6 bases. V lost 2 bases, J lost 3 bases, and 8 bases lay in between. Germline CDR1 reads SGHRS; CDR2 reads YFSETQ. This CDR3 is 14 amino acids long. The CDR3 sequence: CASSLSGDTGELFF. DNA for the CDR3: TGCGCCAGCAGCTTATCAGGGGACACCGGGGAGCTGTTTTTT.